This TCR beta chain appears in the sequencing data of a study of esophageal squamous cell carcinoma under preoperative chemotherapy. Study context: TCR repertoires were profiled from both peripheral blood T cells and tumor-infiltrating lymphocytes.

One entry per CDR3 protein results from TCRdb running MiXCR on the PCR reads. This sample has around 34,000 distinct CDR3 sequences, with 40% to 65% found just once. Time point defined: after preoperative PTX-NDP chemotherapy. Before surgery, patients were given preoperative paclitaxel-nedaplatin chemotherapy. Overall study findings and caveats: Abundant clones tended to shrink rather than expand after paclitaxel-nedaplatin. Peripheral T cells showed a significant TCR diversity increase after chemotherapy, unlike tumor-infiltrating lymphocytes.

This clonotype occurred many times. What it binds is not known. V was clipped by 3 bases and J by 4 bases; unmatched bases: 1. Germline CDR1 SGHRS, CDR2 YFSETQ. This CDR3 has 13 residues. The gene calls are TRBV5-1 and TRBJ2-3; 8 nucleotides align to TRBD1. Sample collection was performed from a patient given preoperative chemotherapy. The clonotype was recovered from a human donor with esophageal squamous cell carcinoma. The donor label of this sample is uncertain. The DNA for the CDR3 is TGCGCCAGCAGCTCGACAGGGGCAGATACGCAGTATTTT. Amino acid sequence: CASSSTGADTQYF.